Presented here are 21 T cell receptor beta chains from one specimen sequenced in a study of cytomegalovirus exposure and HLA in healthy donors. It was with 60 Vbeta and 13 Jbeta primers that the PCR ran. The method was immunoSEQ multiplex PCR; TCRdb's version includes in-frame clones alone and lacks a portion of them. This sample yields about 110,000 clones, of which 79% are seen a single time; 3% belongs to the top ten. Material: PBMCs. The source is a woman younger than 35 in good health and CMV-seropositive.

The gene calls are TRBV6-5 and TRBJ1-2, with D possibly matching TRBD1 (5 bases). V shed 6 bases and J shed 8 bases, with 10 bases lying between them. The CDR3 totals 11 residues. Germline V lookup: CDR1 MNHEY, CDR2 SVGAGI. The CDR3 DNA follows: TGTGCCAGCAGCCAGGGTGGCGGCTACACCTTC. Protein: CASSQGGGYTF.

The chain employs TRBV4-2 and TRBJ2-5; D is perhaps TRBD2 (6 bases). The CDR3 sequence is 15 residues long. Looked up from germline, CDR1 is LGHNA and CDR2 is YNFKEQ. The V and J ends lost 0 bases and 9 bases respectively, with 17 bases between them. CDR3 nucleotide sequence: TGTGCCAGCAGCCAAGATAGGGGACTCCAATGGGCCCAGTACTTC. Its protein product is CASSQDRGLQWAQYF.

The rearrangement joins TRBV5-4 to TRBJ2-5, with 8 bases aligning to TRBD2. The CDR3 extends over 15 amino acids. Losses at the gene ends were 4 bases for V and 5 bases for J; bases not matched to a gene: 10. Per germline, CDR1 SGHNT and CDR2 YYREEE (reference sequence). The chain's CDR3 is CASSLPGRGGETQYF. Written as DNA, the CDR3 is TGTGCCAGCAGCCTTCCCGGGAGGGGAGGGGAGACCCAGTACTTC.

The gene calls are TRBV7-9 and TRBJ2-7; 10 nucleotides align to TRBD1. CDR1 and CDR2 (germline): SEHNR, FQNEAQ (reference sequence). With V trimmed by 4 bases and J by 6 bases, 9 bases remained unmatched. The CDR3 runs to 15 residues. The DNA of the CDR3 is TGTGCCAGCAGCTCGACCGGGACAGGGGAGACCGAGCAGTACTTC. Its translation: CASSSTGTGETEQYF.

The chain couples TRBV6-6 to TRBJ1-2; the match to TRBD1 covers 9 bases. Germline CDR1 MNHNY, CDR2 SVGAGI (reference sequence). This CDR3 spans 13 amino acids. V gave up 6 bases and J gave up 8 bases; unmatched junction bases: 7. CDR3 coding DNA: TGTGCCAGCAGCGCTACAGGGGGCGAGGGCTACACCTTC. It translates to CASSATGGEGYTF.

The V and J genes are TRBV19 and TRBJ2-7; TRBD1 agrees at 8 bases. The germline CDR1 and CDR2 sequences are LNHDA and SQIVND (reference sequence). V was pared by 6 bases and J by 3 bases, with 7 bases of the junction left unmatched. The CDR3 covers 14 residues. The CDR3 sequence is CASSRGGTGYEQYF. DNA for the CDR3: TGTGCCAGTAGCAGAGGAGGGACAGGCTACGAGCAGTACTTC. Looking up the rest from reference TRBV19 and TRBJ2-7 gives the full variable domain: DGGITQSPKYLFRKEGQNVTLSCEQNLNHDAMYWYRQDPGQGLRLIYYSQIVNDFQKGDIAEGYSVSREKKESFPLTVTSAQKNPTAFYLCASSRGGTGYEQYFGPGTRLTVT.

The rearrangement uses TRBV6-1 and TRBJ2-1; D ambiguous. This CDR3 has 14 amino acids. Trimming took off 3 bases at V and 3 bases at J, with 9 bases between the two ends. Per the germline V gene, CDR1 is MNHNS and CDR2 is SASEGT. CDR3 coding DNA: TGTGCCAGCAGTGACCTCCGAGGCTACAATGAGCAGTTCTTC. Its translation: CASSDLRGYNEQFF.

This chain uses TRBV5-6 with TRBJ1-3; D not certain. The germline gives CDR1 SGHDT, CDR2 YYEEEE. Trimming cost V 5 bases and J 0 bases, with 9 bases left between them. This CDR3 comprises 14 residues. In nucleotides, the CDR3 is TGTGCCAGCAGTTTCAGGCTCTCTGGAAACACCATATATTTT. This sequence encodes CASSFRLSGNTIYF.

The chain employs TRBV30 and TRBJ1-6; D remains unclear. The CDR3 totals 11 residues. Deletions cut 7 bases from V and 6 bases from J, with 7 bases between. Germline V gene data show CDR1 as GTSNPN and CDR2 as SVGIG (reference sequence). The CDR3 sequence is CAFPGNSPLHF. DNA for the CDR3: TGTGCCTTCCCGGGTAATTCACCCCTCCACTTT.

The rearrangement joins TRBV6-1 to TRBJ1-1; D is unclear. Germline V CDR1 and CDR2: MNHNS, SASEGT. CDR3 size: 14 residues. V lost 0 bases and J lost 1, with 6 bases in between. CDR3 region: CASSEAEGNTEAFF. In DNA, the CDR3 is TGTGCCAGCAGTGAAGCGGAGGGGAACACTGAAGCTTTCTTT.

V usage is TRBV7-3 and J usage is TRBJ2-1; no clear D gene. V gave up 4 bases and J gave up 5 bases, with 12 bases separating them. Germline-derived CDR1 and CDR2 are SGHTA and FQGTGA. The CDR3 has 14 residues. Written as DNA, the CDR3 is TGTGCCAGCAGCTCCGCTAACTACGACAATGAGCAGTTCTTC. This encodes CASSSANYDNEQFF.

As to this clone: This CDR3 is also generated by other DNA sequences in the sample. The gene calls are TRBV5-4 and TRBJ2-4; D perhaps matches TRBD2 (5 bases). The length of the CDR3 is 16 residues. V was shortened by 4 bases and J by 0 bases, with 14 bases between the two germline ends. Per the germline V gene, CDR1 is SGHNT and CDR2 is YYREEE (reference sequence). The CDR3, as DNA: TGTGCCAGCAGCAACCGGGAATTTATAGCCAAAAACATTCAGTACTTC. Encoded protein: CASSNREFIAKNIQYF.

V is TRBV7-8 and J is TRBJ2-1, with D maybe TRBD2 (6 bases). CDR1 is SGHVS, CDR2 FQNEAQ, per germline. Between the trimmed V and J ends, which lost 0 bases and 8 bases, there was a span of 11 bases. This CDR3 contains 14 residues. CDR3 in amino acids: CASSLAWTGDEQFF. As DNA, the CDR3 is TGTGCCAGCAGCTTAGCGTGGACGGGGGATGAGCAGTTCTTC.

The chain recombines TRBV27 with TRBJ1-4; 7 bases are shared with TRBD1. CDR1 is MNHEY and CDR2 is SMNVEV in the germline V gene (reference sequence). Germline trimming cut 4 bases from V and 5 bases from J; bases unmatched to any gene: 7. This CDR3 contains 15 residues. The CDR3 sequence: CASSSLRGENEKLFF. Written as DNA, the CDR3 is TGTGCCAGCAGTTCTCTCAGGGGGGAGAATGAAAAACTGTTTTTT.

The rearrangement links TRBV30 to TRBJ2-5; D gene unclear. Germline V gives CDR1 GTSNPN, CDR2 SVGIG (reference sequence). The CDR3 covers 13 residues. Trimming cost V 3 bases and J 0 bases, with 8 bases left between them. This CDR3 is CAWSKAYQETQYF. The CDR3 nucleotides read TGTGCCTGGAGCAAAGCGTACCAAGAGACCCAGTACTTC. Variable domain in full (rest from reference TRBV30 and TRBJ2-5): SQTIHQWPATLVQPVGSPLSLECTVEGTSNPNLYWYRQAAGRGLQLLFYSVGIGQISSEVPQNLSASRPQDRQFILSSKKLLLSDSGFYLCAWSKAYQETQYFGPGTRLLVL.

The chain recombines TRBV5-1 with TRBJ2-3; TRBD1 is a possible D gene (6 bases). The CDR3 sequence is 15 residues long. The V end lost 4 bases, the J end lost 4 bases, and 16 bases lay between the germline ends. Germline CDR1 is SGHRS and CDR2 is YFSETQ. CDR3 nucleotide sequence: TGCGCCAGCAGCGCATACAGGGTCCGGGCAGATACGCAGTATTTT. It specifies CASSAYRVRADTQYF.

This clone has just one count. This chain uses TRBV4-1 with TRBJ2-7; 7 nucleotides agree with TRBD1. Germline assignment: CDR1 MGHRA and CDR2 YSYEKL. This CDR3 is built from 16 residues. Unmatched junction bases numbered 9, after V lost 3 bases and J lost 1 base. DNA of the CDR3: TGCGCCAGCAGCCATTCGACAGGGTGGAGGTCCTACGAGCAGTACTTC. Its protein product is CASSHSTGWRSYEQYF.

The genes are TRBV30 and TRBJ2-7, with a tentative D call TRBD2 (6 bases). Trimming cost V 2 bases and J 5 bases, with 13 bases left between them. Germline CDR1 and CDR2: GTSNPN and SVGIG (reference sequence). The CDR3 has 13 residues. As DNA, the CDR3 is TGTGCCTGGAGTATCACTAGCAACCACGAGCAGTACTTC. This gives the protein CAWSITSNHEQYF. The full variable domain, rest sourced from reference TRBV30 and TRBJ2-7, is SQTIHQWPATLVQPVGSPLSLECTVEGTSNPNLYWYRQAAGRGLQLLFYSVGIGQISSEVPQNLSASRPQDRQFILSSKKLLLSDSGFYLCAWSITSNHEQYFGPGTRLTVT.

V is TRBV7-9 and J is TRBJ2-1; D is perhaps TRBD2 (6 bases). This CDR3 spans 18 amino acids. V was clipped by 5 bases and J by 0 bases, with 20 bases between them. The germline V gene has CDR1 SEHNR and CDR2 FQNEAQ (reference sequence). The CDR3 loop reads CASSIGGGDPSSYNEQFF. The CDR3 coding sequence is TGTGCCAGCAGCATCGGGGGTGGGGACCCCAGCTCCTACAATGAGCAGTTCTTC.

Turning to this clone: One end of the junction fails to match germline, which may point to a read error. The chain links TRBV7-7 to TRBJ1-6; D gene uncertain. CDR1 and CDR2 from the germline V gene are SSHAT and FNYEAQ (reference sequence). The CDR3 sequence is 15 residues long. CDR3 DNA sequence: TGTGCTAGCAGCGCTTCCCGCCAGAGGAATTCACCCCTCCACTTT. It specifies CASSASRQRNSPLHF.

The CDR3 reads CASSLSPRGKGYTF. DNA for the CDR3: TGTGCCAGCAGTTTAAGTCCCAGGGGGAAAGGCTACACCTTC. This sequence joins TRBV27 and TRBJ1-2, with 7 nucleotides matching TRBD1. CDR1 MNHEY and CDR2 SMNVEV come from the germline V gene (reference sequence). CDR3 length: 14 amino acids. V lost 2 bases, J lost 8 bases, and 8 bases stayed unmatched.